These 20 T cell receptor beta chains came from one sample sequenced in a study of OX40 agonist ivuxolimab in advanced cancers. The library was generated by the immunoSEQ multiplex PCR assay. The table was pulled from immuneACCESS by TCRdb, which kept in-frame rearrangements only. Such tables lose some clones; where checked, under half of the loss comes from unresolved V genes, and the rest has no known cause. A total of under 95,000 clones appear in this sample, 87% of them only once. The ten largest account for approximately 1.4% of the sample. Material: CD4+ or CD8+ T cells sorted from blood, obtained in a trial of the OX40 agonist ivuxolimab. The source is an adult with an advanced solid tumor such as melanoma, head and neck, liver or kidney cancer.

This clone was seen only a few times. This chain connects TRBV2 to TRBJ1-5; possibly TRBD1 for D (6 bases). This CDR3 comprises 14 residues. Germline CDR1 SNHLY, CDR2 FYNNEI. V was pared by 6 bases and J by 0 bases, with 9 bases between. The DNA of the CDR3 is TGTGCCAGCAGGGACAGCTATAGCAATCAGCCCCAGCATTTT. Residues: CASRDSYSNQPQHF.

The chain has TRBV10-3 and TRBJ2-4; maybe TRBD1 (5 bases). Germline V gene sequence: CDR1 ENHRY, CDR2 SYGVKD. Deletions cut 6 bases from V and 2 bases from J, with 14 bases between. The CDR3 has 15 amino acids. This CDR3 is CAISDPGLTKNIQYF. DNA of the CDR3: TGTGCCATCAGCGACCCAGGGTTAACCAAAAACATTCAGTACTTC.

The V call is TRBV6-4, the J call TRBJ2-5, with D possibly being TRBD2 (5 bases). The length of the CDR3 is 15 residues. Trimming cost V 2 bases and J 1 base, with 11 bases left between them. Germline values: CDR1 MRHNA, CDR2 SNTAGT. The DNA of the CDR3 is TGTGCCAGCAGTGACCCCCCGGAGGCCCAAGAGACCCAGTACTTC. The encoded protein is CASSDPPEAQETQYF.

Here the CDR3 DNA reads TGTGCCAGCAGCTTGTCTATCCAAGAGACCCAGTACTTC. Translating it yields CASSLSIQETQYF. The V call is TRBV11-2, the J call TRBJ2-5; D is unresolved. The ends were cut back, 3 bases at V and 1 base at J, with 6 bases in the middle. Germline assignment: CDR1 SGHAT and CDR2 FQNNGV. CDR3 length: 13 residues.

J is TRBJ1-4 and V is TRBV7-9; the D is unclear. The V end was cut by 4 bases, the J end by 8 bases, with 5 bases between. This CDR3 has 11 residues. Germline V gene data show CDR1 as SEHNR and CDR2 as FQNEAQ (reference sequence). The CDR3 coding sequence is TGTGCCAGCAGCTCCACAGAAAAACTGTTTTTT. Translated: CASSSTEKLFF.

The CDR3 DNA follows: TGTGCCAGCACCGGACAGGGAAGTGGCTACACCTTC. This codes for CASTGQGSGYTF. The chain uses TRBV6-1 and TRBJ1-2; 8 positions match TRBD1. The CDR3 runs 12 residues. V was pared by 7 bases and J by 7 bases, with 5 bases of the junction left unmatched. Germline CDR1 MNHNS, CDR2 SASEGT.

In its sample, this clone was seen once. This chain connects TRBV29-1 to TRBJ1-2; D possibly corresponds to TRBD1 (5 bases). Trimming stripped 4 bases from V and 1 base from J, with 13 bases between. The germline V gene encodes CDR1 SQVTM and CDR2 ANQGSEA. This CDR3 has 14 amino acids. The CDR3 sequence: CSVVGTGFNYGYTF. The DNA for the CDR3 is TGCAGCGTTGTCGGGACGGGTTTTAACTATGGCTACACCTTC.

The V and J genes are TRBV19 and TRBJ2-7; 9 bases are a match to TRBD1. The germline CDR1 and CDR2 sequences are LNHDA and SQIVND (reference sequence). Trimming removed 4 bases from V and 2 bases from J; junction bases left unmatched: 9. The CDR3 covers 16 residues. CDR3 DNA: TGTGCCAGTAGTAAAGAGGGACAGGGAGGGACCTACGAGCAGTACTTC. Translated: CASSKEGQGGTYEQYF.

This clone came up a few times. CDR3 protein: CASSLVRVNQPQHF. CDR3 sequence (DNA): TGTGCCAGCAGCTTAGTGCGGGTGAATCAGCCCCAGCATTTT. V is TRBV7-2 and J is TRBJ1-5; D not resolved. The germline CDR1 and CDR2 sequences are SGHTA and FQGNSA. Trimming removed 1 base at V and 4 bases at J, with 8 bases between. The CDR3 length is 14 residues.

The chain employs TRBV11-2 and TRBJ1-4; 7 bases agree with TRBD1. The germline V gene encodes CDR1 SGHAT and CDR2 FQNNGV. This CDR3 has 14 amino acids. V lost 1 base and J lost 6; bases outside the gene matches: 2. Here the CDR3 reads CASSLGDRHEKLFF. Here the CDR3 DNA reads TGTGCCAGCAGCTTAGGGGACAGACATGAAAAACTGTTTTTT.

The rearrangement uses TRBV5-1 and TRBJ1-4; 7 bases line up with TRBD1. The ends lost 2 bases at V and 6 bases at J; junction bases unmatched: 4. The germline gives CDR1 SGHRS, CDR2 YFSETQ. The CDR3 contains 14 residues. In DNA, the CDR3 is TGCGCCAGCAGCTTTACAGGGGAGGATGAAAAACTGTTTTTT. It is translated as CASSFTGEDEKLFF.

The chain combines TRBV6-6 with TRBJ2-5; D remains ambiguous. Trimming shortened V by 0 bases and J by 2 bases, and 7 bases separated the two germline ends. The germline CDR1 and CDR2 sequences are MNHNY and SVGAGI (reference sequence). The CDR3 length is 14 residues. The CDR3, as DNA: TGTGCCAGCAGTTACTCATGGGGTCAAGAGACCCAGTACTTC. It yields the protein CASSYSWGQETQYF.

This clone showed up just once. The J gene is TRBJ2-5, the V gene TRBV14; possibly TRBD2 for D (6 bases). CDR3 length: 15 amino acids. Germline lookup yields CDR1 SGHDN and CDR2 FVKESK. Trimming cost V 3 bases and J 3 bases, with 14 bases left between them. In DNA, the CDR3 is TGTGCCAGCAGCCATTTACTAGCAGGAAAAGAGACCCAGTACTTC. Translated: CASSHLLAGKETQYF.

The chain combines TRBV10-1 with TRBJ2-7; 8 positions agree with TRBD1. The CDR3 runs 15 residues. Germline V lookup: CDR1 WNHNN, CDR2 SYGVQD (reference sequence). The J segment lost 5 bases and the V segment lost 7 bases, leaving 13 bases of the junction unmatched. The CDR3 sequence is CASTPKDRDKNEQYF. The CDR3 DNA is TGCGCCAGCACCCCCAAGGACAGGGATAAGAACGAGCAGTACTTC.

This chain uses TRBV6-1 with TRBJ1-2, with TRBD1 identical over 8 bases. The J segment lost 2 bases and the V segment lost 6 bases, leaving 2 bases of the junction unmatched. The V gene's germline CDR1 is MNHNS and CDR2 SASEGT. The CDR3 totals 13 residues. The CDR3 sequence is CASSWDRNYGYTF. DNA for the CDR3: TGTGCCAGCAGCTGGGACAGGAACTATGGCTACACCTTC.

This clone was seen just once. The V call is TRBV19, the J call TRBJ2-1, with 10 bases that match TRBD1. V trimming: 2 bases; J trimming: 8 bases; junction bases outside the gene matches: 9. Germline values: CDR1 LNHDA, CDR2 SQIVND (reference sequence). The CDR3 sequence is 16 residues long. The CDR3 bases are TGTGCCAGTAGTATAAGGGGACAGGGGATTTCAGATGAGCAGTTCTTC. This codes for CASSIRGQGISDEQFF.

For the CDR3, the DNA is TGCGCCAGCAGCTTATCGGGGGGGCCTTTCTATGAGCAGTTCTTC. This translates into CASSLSGGPFYEQFF. The chain uses TRBV5-1 and TRBJ2-1; 8 nucleotides align to TRBD2. The length of the CDR3 is 15 residues. V dropped 2 bases and J dropped 8; count of bases not matched to a gene: 9. Germline V gives CDR1 SGHRS, CDR2 YFSETQ.

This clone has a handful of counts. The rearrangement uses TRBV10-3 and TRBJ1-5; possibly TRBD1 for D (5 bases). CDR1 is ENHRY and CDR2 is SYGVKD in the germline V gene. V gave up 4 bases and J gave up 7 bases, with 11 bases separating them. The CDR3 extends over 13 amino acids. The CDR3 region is CAISGGAGQPQHF. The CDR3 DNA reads TGTGCCATCAGTGGAGGGGCCGGGCAGCCCCAGCATTTT.

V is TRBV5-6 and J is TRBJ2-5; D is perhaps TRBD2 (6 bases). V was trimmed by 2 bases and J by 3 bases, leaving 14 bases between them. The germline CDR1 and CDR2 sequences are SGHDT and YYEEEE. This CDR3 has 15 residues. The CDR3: CASSLGGRGEETQYF. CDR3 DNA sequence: TGTGCCAGCAGCTTAGGAGGGAGAGGGGAAGAGACCCAGTACTTC. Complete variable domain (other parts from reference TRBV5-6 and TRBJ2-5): DAGVTQSPTHLIKTRGQQVTLRCSPKSGHDTVSWYQQALGQGPQFIFQYYEEEERQRGNFPDRFSGHQFPNYSSELNVNALLLGDSALYLCASSLGGRGEETQYFGPGTRLLVL.

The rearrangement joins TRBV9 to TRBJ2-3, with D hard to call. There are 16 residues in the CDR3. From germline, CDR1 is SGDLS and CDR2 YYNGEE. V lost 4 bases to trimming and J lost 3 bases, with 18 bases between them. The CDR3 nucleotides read TGTGCCAGCAGCTCCCATGGGCACAGAGGAACAGATACGCAGTATTTT. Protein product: CASSSHGHRGTDTQYF.